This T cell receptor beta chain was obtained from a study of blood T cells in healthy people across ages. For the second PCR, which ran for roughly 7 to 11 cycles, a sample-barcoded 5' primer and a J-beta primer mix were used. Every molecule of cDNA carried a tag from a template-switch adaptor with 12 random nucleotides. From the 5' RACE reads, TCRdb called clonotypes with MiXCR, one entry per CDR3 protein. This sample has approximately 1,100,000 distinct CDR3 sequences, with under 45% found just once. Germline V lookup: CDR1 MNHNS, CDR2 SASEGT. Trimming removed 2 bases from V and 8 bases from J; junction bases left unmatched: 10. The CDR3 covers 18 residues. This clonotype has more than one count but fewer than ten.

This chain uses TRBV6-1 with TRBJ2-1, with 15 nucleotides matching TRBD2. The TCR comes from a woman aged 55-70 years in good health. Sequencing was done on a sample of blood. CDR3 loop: CASSESSGLAGGLDEQFF. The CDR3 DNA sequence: TGTGCCAGCAGTGAATCCTCCGGACTAGCGGGAGGGCTCGATGAGCAGTTCTTC.